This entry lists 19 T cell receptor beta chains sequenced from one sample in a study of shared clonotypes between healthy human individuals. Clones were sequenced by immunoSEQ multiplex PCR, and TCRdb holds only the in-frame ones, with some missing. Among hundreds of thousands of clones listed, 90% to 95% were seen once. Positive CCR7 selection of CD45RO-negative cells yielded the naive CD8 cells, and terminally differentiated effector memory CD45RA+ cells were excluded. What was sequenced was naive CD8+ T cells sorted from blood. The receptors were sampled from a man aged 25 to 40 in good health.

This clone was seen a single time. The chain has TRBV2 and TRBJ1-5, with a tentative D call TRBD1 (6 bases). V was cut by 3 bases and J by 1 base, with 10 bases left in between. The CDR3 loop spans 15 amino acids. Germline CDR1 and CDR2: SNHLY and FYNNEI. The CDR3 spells CASSDAQGSNQPQHF. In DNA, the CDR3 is TGTGCCAGCAGTGATGCGCAGGGGAGCAATCAGCCCCAGCATTTT.

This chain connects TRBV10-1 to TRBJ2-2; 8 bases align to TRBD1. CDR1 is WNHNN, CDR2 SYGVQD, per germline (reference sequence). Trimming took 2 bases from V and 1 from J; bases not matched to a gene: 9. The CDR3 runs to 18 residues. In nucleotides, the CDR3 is TGCGCCAGCAGTGAGAGGGCAGGGGGCCCCCTGAACACCGGGGAGCTGTTTTTT. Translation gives CASSERAGGPLNTGELFF.

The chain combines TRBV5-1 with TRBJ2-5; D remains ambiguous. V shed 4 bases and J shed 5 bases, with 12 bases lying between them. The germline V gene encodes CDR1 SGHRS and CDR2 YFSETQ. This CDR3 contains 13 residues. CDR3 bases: TGCGCCAGCAGCATCAATGTGGGGGAGACCCAGTACTTC. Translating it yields CASSINVGETQYF.

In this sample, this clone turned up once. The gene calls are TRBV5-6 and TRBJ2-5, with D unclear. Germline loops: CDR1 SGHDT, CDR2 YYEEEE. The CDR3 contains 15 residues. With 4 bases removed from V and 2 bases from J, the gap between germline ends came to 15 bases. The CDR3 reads CASSALKVAQETQYF. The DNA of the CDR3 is TGTGCCAGCAGCGCCCTAAAAGTAGCTCAAGAGACCCAGTACTTC.

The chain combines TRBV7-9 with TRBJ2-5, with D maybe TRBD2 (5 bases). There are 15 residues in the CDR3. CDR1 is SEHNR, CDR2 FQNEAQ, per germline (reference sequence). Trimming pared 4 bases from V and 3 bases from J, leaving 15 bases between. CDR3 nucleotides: TGTGCCAGCAGCTACCCCCCAGCGGAAGAAGAGACCCAGTACTTC. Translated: CASSYPPAEEETQYF.

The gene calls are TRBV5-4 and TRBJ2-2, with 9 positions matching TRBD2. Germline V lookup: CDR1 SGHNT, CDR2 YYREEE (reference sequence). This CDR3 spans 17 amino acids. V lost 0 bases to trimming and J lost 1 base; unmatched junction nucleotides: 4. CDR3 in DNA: TGTGCCAGCAGCTTGGACAATAGCGGGAGGAACACCGGGGAGCTGTTTTTT. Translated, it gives CASSLDNSGRNTGELFF.

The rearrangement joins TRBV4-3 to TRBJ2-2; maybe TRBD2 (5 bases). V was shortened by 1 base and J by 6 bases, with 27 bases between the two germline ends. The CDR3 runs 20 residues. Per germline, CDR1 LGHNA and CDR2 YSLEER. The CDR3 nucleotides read TGCGCCAGCAGCCAAGGAGGGCCGAGGGAGATTTGGCTTGATTCCGGGGAGCTGTTTTTT. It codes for CASSQGGPREIWLDSGELFF.

The DNA of the CDR3 is TGTGCCAGCAGCTTCGGCCTAGCGGGAGTCAGGGGATACAATGAGCAGTTCTTC. This gives the protein CASSFGLAGVRGYNEQFF. This chain uses TRBV5-5 with TRBJ2-1; 10 bases line up with TRBD2. There are 18 residues in the CDR3. The V gene end was trimmed by 2 bases and the J gene end by 4 bases; junction bases not matched to a gene: 12. Germline V gene lookup returns CDR1 SGHKS and CDR2 YYEKEE (reference sequence).

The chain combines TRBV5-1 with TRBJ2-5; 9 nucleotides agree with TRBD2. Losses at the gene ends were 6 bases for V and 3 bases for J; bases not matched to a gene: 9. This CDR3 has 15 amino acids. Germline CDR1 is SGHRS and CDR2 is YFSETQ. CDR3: CASNFPGLAEETQYF. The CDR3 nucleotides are TGCGCCAGCAATTTCCCGGGACTAGCAGAAGAGACCCAGTACTTC.

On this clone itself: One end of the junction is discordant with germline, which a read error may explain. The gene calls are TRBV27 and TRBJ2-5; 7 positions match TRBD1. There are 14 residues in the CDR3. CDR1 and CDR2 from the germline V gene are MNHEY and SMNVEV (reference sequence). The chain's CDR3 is CASSLSGQYGTQYF. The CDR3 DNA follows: TGTGCCAGCAGTCTATCGGGACAGTATGGGACCCAGTACTTC.

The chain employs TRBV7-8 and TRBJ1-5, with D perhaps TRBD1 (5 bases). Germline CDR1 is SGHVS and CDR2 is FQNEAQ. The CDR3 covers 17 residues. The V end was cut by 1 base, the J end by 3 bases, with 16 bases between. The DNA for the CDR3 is TGTGCCAGCAGCTTAGTAAGGTCAGGGCGCAACAATCAGCCCCAGCATTTT. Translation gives CASSLVRSGRNNQPQHF.

The CDR3 region is CASSETNEQYF. As DNA, the CDR3 is TGTGCCAGCAGTGAAACGAACGAGCAGTACTTC. The chain recombines TRBV2 with TRBJ2-7; unclear D gene. Trimming shortened V by 2 bases and J by 5 bases, and 4 bases separated the two germline ends. The CDR3 extends over 11 amino acids. Germline V gene sequence: CDR1 SNHLY, CDR2 FYNNEI.

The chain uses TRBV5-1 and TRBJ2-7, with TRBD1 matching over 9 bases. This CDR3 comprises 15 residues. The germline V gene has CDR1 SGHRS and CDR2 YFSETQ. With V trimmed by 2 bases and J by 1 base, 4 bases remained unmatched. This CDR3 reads CASSFIDRGSYEQYF. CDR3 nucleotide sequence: TGCGCCAGCAGCTTTATCGACAGGGGGTCCTACGAGCAGTACTTC.

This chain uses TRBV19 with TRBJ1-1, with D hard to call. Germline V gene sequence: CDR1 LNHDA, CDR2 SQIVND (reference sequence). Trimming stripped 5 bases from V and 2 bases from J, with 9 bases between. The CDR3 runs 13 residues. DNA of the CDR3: TGTGCCAGTAGTTTTTCTGAAAACACTGAAGCTTTCTTT. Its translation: CASSFSENTEAFF.

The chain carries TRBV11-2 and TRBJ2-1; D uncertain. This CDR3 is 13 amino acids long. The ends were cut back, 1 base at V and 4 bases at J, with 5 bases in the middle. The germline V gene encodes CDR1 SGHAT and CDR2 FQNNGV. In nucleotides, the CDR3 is TGTGCCAGCAGCTTAGCGGAGTACAATGAGCAGTTCTTC. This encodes CASSLAEYNEQFF.

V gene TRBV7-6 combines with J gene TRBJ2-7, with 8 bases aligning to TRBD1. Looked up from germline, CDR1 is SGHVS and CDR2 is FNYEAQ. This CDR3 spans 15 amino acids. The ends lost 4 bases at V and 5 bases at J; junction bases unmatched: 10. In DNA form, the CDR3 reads TGTGCCAGCAGCTCATACCAGGGGGCCGGAGACGAGCAGTACTTC. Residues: CASSSYQGAGDEQYF.

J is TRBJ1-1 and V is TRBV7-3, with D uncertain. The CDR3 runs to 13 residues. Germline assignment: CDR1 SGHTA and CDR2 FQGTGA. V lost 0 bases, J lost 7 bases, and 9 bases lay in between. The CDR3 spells CASSLTHWDEAFF. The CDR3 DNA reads TGTGCCAGCAGCTTAACCCACTGGGATGAAGCTTTCTTT. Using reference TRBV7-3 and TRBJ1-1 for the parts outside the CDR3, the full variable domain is GAGVSQTPSNKVTEKGKYVELRCDPISGHTALYWYRQSLGQGPEFLIYFQGTGAADDSGLPNDRFFAVRPEGSVSTLKIQRTERGDSAVYLCASSLTHWDEAFFGQGTRLTVV.

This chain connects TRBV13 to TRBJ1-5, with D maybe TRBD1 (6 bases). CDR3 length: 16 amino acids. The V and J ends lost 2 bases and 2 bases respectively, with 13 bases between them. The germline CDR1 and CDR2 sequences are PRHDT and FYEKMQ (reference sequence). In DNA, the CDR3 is TGTGCCAGCAGCTTACGGGGGGCTGGGGGCAATCAGCCCCAGCATTTT. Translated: CASSLRGAGGNQPQHF.

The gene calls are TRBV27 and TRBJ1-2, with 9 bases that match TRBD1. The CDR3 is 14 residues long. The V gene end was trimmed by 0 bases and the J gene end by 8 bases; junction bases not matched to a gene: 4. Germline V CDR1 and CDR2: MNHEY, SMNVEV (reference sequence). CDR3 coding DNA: TGTGCCAGCAGTTTATCTGGGACAGGGCAAGGCTACACCTTC. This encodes CASSLSGTGQGYTF.